The source of this T cell receptor (beta chain) is a study of blood T cell repertoires in COVID-19. With V trimmed by 0 bases and J by 5 bases, 10 bases remained unmatched. The CDR3 sequence is 17 residues long. CDR1 and CDR2 from the germline V gene are LNHNV and YYDKDF (reference sequence). The protocol was immunoSEQ multiplex PCR, while the TCRdb copy is restricted to in-frame clones and leaves out a portion. Altogether about 110,000 clones are present, 76% being singletons, with the ten largest covering roughly 3.8%. V and J are TRBV15 and TRBJ2-3; 8 bases match TRBD2. The sequencing input was peripheral blood. The TCR sequence derives from a woman older than 75 with acute or convalescent COVID-19. CDR3 coding DNA: TGTGCCACCAGCAGAGAGCGCGCGGGAAGCGGGGGAGATACGCAGTATTTT. Its translation is CATSRERAGSGGDTQYF.